This T cell receptor (beta chain) came from a study of T cell responses to AZD1222 COVID-19 vaccine. General study results and limits: Possibly, clonal diversity was underestimated; donors were largely white British and included more females. Elevations in Spike-specific TCR breadth and depth followed administration of two AZD1222 doses. Across spike, vaccine-associated CD4 TCRs were found, dominant at 160-218 and 743-854.

The assay was immunoSEQ multiplex PCR, and TCRdb's table has in-frame clones only and misses some. The sample has 140,000 or so clones; around 84% are singletons. Worth noting for this clone: Its antigen is currently unknown.

Trimming removed 2 bases at V and 0 bases at J, with 8 bases between. Germline CDR1 reads MDHEN; CDR2 reads SYDVKM. The CDR3 is made up of 15 amino acids. This clonotype originated in an adult who received the AZD1222 COVID-19 vaccine. The sample here was peripheral blood, taken 28 days after the second AZD1222 dose. The rearrangement uses TRBV28 and TRBJ1-5; D is possibly TRBD1 (5 bases). The CDR3 is CASSLRGHSNQPQHF. CDR3 coding DNA: TGTGCCAGCAGTTTAAGAGGACATAGCAATCAGCCCCAGCATTTT.